A single sample is the source of the 24 T cell receptor beta chains below, sequenced in a study of T cell responses to AZD1222 COVID-19 vaccine (dated by TCRdb to the early 2020s). The time point label for this specimen denotes: about 28 days (+/-7) after the second vaccine dose. Libraries were constructed by the immunoSEQ multiplex PCR assay. TCRdb took this table from immuneACCESS and kept in-frame rearrangements with V and J called. Such tables lack part of the clones; where checked against another copy, unresolved V genes explain under half of the gap, and the rest is unexplained. The sample table records about 75,000 clones; roughly 91% of these occur just once. The ten largest clonotypes hold roughly 18% of the sample. The sample was peripheral blood, taken 28 days after the second AZD1222 dose. These receptors all come from an adult who received the AZD1222 COVID-19 vaccine.

The CDR3 reads CASSQALNQPQHF. CDR3 DNA: TGTGCCAGCAGCCAAGCGTTAAATCAGCCCCAGCATTTT. V usage is TRBV3-1 (or the pseudogene TRBV3-2) and J usage is TRBJ1-5; no clear D. Germline CDR1 is LGHDT and CDR2 is YNNKEL (reference sequence). The CDR3 loop spans 13 amino acids. The V end was cut by 1 base, the J end by 4 bases, with 5 bases between.

This clone was recorded only once. This rearrangement joins TRBV4-1 to TRBJ2-3; D is unresolved. The V gene's germline CDR1 is MGHRA and CDR2 YSYEKL. V was trimmed by 0 bases and J by 1 base, leaving 11 bases between them. The CDR3 spans 16 residues. CDR3 coding DNA: TGCGCCAGCAGCCAAGATTTAAGCAGCGGCACAGATACGCAGTATTTT. Translation gives CASSQDLSSGTDTQYF.

The chain carries TRBV19 and TRBJ1-1; 10 nucleotides align to TRBD1. The CDR3 has 15 amino acids. Germline loops: CDR1 LNHDA, CDR2 SQIVND (reference sequence). The V segment lost 9 bases and the J segment 6 bases; nucleotides outside the gene matches: 13. CDR3 nucleotides: TGTGCCAGCCGAGTGGGCGGGACAGGGGTCTCTGAAGCTTTCTTT. This translates into CASRVGGTGVSEAFF.

The rearrangement joins TRBV20-1 to TRBJ2-1; the D gene is possibly TRBD1 (7 bases). CDR3 length equals 14 residues. Germline lookup yields CDR1 DFQATT and CDR2 SNEGSKA (reference sequence). V was cut by 3 bases and J by 7 bases, with 16 bases left in between. The CDR3 coding sequence is TGCAGTGCTAGTAATCCAGGGGGGTCAAATGAGCAGTTCTTC. Protein product: CSASNPGGSNEQFF.

The rearrangement joins TRBV5-1 to TRBJ1-1; D is perhaps TRBD1 (6 bases). This CDR3 has 15 amino acids. Trimming cost V 1 base and J 3 bases, with 13 bases left between them. Germline V gives CDR1 SGHRS, CDR2 YFSETQ. Written as DNA, the CDR3 is TGCGCCAGCAGCTTGCTGGGGGGGCGGGACACTGAAGCTTTCTTT. It yields the protein CASSLLGGRDTEAFF.

The rearrangement uses TRBV19 and TRBJ1-5; D is possibly TRBD1 (5 bases). The CDR3 has 13 residues. In germline, CDR1 is LNHDA, CDR2 SQIVND (reference sequence). Trimming took off 4 bases at V and 5 bases at J, with 9 bases between the two ends. CDR3 residues: CASSTGNDQPQHF. The DNA for the CDR3 is TGTGCCAGTAGTACAGGGAACGATCAGCCCCAGCATTTT.

The chain links TRBV11-2 to TRBJ2-3; unclear D gene. Trimming stripped 1 base from V and 0 bases from J, with 5 bases between. CDR1 and CDR2 from the germline V gene are SGHAT and FQNNGV. This CDR3 region has 14 residues. This CDR3 reads CASSLVGSTDTQYF. For the CDR3, the DNA is TGTGCCAGCAGCTTAGTCGGCAGCACAGATACGCAGTATTTT.

This rearrangement joins TRBV2 to TRBJ1-1, with unresolved D. CDR3 length equals 16 residues. The V and J ends lost 6 bases and 5 bases respectively, with 22 bases between them. Per germline, CDR1 SNHLY and CDR2 FYNNEI. The CDR3 nucleotides read TGTGCCAGCAGCCGATCCTGGGAGGGAATGGGGACTGAAGCTTTCTTT. Protein: CASSRSWEGMGTEAFF. The whole variable domain, filled in from reference TRBV2 and TRBJ1-1, reads EPEVTQTPSHQVTQMGQEVILRCVPISNHLYFYWYRQILGQKVEFLVSFYNNEISEKSEIFDDQFSVERPDGSNFTLKIRSTKLEDSAMYFCASSRSWEGMGTEAFFGQGTRLTVV.

The chain carries TRBV19 and TRBJ1-6; D gene uncertain. Per germline, CDR1 LNHDA and CDR2 SQIVND (reference sequence). V was cut by 8 bases and J by 7 bases, with 12 bases left in between. This CDR3 has 13 residues. The CDR3 protein is CASADGRNSPLHF. CDR3 DNA: TGTGCCAGTGCGGACGGGAGAAATTCACCCCTCCACTTT.

In DNA, the CDR3 is TGTGCCACCAGCACGGGGAGCACAGATACGCAGTATTTT. It codes for CATSTGSTDTQYF. V gene TRBV15 combines with J gene TRBJ2-3; the D gene is possibly TRBD2 (5 bases). The germline V gene has CDR1 LNHNV and CDR2 YYDKDF (reference sequence). The CDR3 has 13 residues. V was clipped by 4 bases and J by 0 bases, with 5 bases between them.

This clone has only a few counts. The V gene is TRBV3-1 (or the pseudogene TRBV3-2), the J gene TRBJ2-7; D remains ambiguous. This CDR3 spans 15 amino acids. Trimming pared 0 bases from V and 3 bases from J, leaving 12 bases between. Germline V gives CDR1 LGHDT, CDR2 YNNKEL (reference sequence). This CDR3 is CASSQDHGRYYEQYF. The CDR3 DNA follows: TGTGCCAGCAGCCAAGATCACGGAAGGTACTACGAGCAGTACTTC.

This clone showed up just once. The rearrangement links TRBV5-1 to TRBJ1-1; possible D gene TRBD1, 6 bases. Germline assignment: CDR1 SGHRS and CDR2 YFSETQ. The CDR3 is 13 amino acids. Trimming removed 5 bases at V and 5 bases at J, with 13 bases between. CDR3 protein: CASRDSGETEAFF. In nucleotides, the CDR3 is TGCGCCAGCAGAGACTCAGGGGAAACTGAAGCTTTCTTT.

This clone was counted a few times. The chain carries TRBV5-6 and TRBJ1-6, with D uncertain. Trimming took off 2 bases at V and 5 bases at J, with 8 bases between the two ends. Germline CDR1 and CDR2: SGHDT and YYEEEE. The length of the CDR3 is 14 residues. The CDR3 reads CASSLSPDNSPLHF. Written as DNA, the CDR3 is TGTGCCAGCAGCTTATCCCCGGATAATTCACCCCTCCACTTT.

CDR3 sequence: CASSPRAYTGELFF. CDR3 sequence (DNA): TGTGCCAGCAGCCCCCGGGCTTACACCGGGGAGCTGTTTTTT. The chain combines TRBV7-3 with TRBJ2-2; D gene unclear. With 5 bases removed from V and 3 bases from J, the gap between germline ends came to 10 bases. The CDR3 contains 14 residues. CDR1 is SGHTA and CDR2 is FQGTGA in the germline V gene.

This rearrangement joins TRBV4-1 to TRBJ1-1; D is ambiguous. This CDR3 spans 16 amino acids. Germline V gives CDR1 MGHRA, CDR2 YSYEKL. Trimming stripped 4 bases from V and 1 base from J, with 16 bases between. CDR3 residues: CASSPRALSENTEAFF. The CDR3 region has the DNA TGCGCCAGCAGCCCTAGGGCCCTCTCTGAGAACACTGAAGCTTTCTTT.

In this sample, this clone turned up once. The J gene is TRBJ1-1, the V gene TRBV10-3; 7 nucleotides match TRBD1. The CDR3 runs 12 residues. Germline assignment: CDR1 ENHRY and CDR2 SYGVKD. V shed 4 bases and J 7 bases; nucleotides not matched to a gene: 3. The CDR3 nucleotides are TGTGCCATCAGTGGGACAGGAATTGAAGCTTTCTTT. Residues: CAISGTGIEAFF.

The sample holds one count of this clone. The chain uses TRBV10-3 and TRBJ2-3; 12 bases are a match to TRBD2. V lost 3 bases and J lost 5; bases outside the gene matches: 9. Germline lookup yields CDR1 ENHRY and CDR2 SYGVKD. The CDR3 consists of 17 residues. CDR3 nucleotide sequence: TGTGCCATCAGTGAACAGCTAGCGGGGGGGCCAAAAGATACGCAGTATTTT. Its translation is CAISEQLAGGPKDTQYF.

J is TRBJ2-3 and V is TRBV4-3; D gene unclear. Germline CDR1 reads LGHNA; CDR2 reads YSLEER. CDR3 length equals 15 residues. V was trimmed by 4 bases and J by 2 bases, leaving 13 bases between them. CDR3 in amino acids: CASSRTTGSTDTQYF. CDR3 sequence (DNA): TGCGCCAGCAGCCGCACGACTGGCTCCACAGATACGCAGTATTTT.

This rearrangement joins TRBV24-1 to TRBJ1-2; D might be TRBD1 (6 bases). CDR3 size: 15 residues. The germline gives CDR1 KGHDR, CDR2 SFDVKD. Between the trimmed V and J ends, which lost 4 bases and 7 bases, there was a span of 18 bases. The DNA of the CDR3 is TGTGCCACCAGTGAGTCGGGACATGGAAAGGCTGGCTACACCTTC. This codes for CATSESGHGKAGYTF.

The V and J genes are TRBV7-2 and TRBJ2-2, with a possible D match to TRBD2 (6 bases). Germline loops: CDR1 SGHTA, CDR2 FQGNSA. The CDR3 runs to 16 residues. V dropped 5 bases and J dropped 6 bases, with 19 bases sitting between them. CDR3 DNA: TGTGCCAGCAGCCAAAGCTCCAAAACTAGCTCCGGGGAGCTGTTTTTT. Translation: CASSQSSKTSSGELFF. Full variable domain (missing parts from reference TRBV7-2 and TRBJ2-2): GAGVSQSPSNKVTEKGKDVELRCDPISGHTALYWYRQSLGQGLEFLIYFQGNSAPDKSGLPSDRFSAERTGGSVSTLTIQRTQQEDSAVYLCASSQSSKTSSGELFFGEGSRLTVL.

This clone was seen only once. The chain employs TRBV11-2 and TRBJ1-2; 10 positions agree with TRBD1. CDR1 is SGHAT, CDR2 FQNNGV, per germline. CDR3 length equals 15 residues. J lost 8 bases, V lost 2 bases, and 8 bases had no gene match. The CDR3 DNA sequence: TGTGCCAGCAGCTTATCCCGGGACAGGGGACACGGCTACACCTTC. It encodes CASSLSRDRGHGYTF. The whole variable domain, filled in from reference TRBV11-2 and TRBJ1-2, reads EAGVAQSPRYKIIEKRQSVAFWCNPISGHATLYWYQQILGQGPKLLIQFQNNGVVDDSQLPKDRFSAERLKGVDSTLKIQPAKLEDSAVYLCASSLSRDRGHGYTFGSGTRLTVV.

Written as DNA, the CDR3 is TGCAGTGCCCAAACGGGAGATACGCAGTATTTT. Its translation is CSAQTGDTQYF. V gene TRBV20-1 combines with J gene TRBJ2-3; D is ambiguous. Deletions cut 6 bases from V and 5 bases from J, with 9 bases between. This CDR3 is built from 11 residues. Per germline, CDR1 DFQATT and CDR2 SNEGSKA (reference sequence).

In its sample, this clone was seen once. The V gene is TRBV6-1, the J gene TRBJ1-5, with D hard to call. Per germline, CDR1 MNHNS and CDR2 SASEGT. The CDR3 is 16 residues long. Trimming shortened V by 3 bases and J by 0 bases, and 12 bases separated the two germline ends. CDR3 protein: CASSDRYTYSNQPQHF. For the CDR3, the DNA is TGTGCCAGCAGTGACAGATACACCTATAGCAATCAGCCCCAGCATTTT.

The chain is built from TRBV19 and TRBJ2-2, with TRBD2 as a possible D gene (6 bases). The germline CDR1 and CDR2 sequences are LNHDA and SQIVND (reference sequence). The CDR3 loop spans 12 amino acids. V was clipped by 7 bases and J by 7 bases, with 10 bases between them. The CDR3 region has the DNA TGTGCCAGTAAGGGCGGGAACGGGGAGCTGTTTTTT. Protein: CASKGGNGELFF.